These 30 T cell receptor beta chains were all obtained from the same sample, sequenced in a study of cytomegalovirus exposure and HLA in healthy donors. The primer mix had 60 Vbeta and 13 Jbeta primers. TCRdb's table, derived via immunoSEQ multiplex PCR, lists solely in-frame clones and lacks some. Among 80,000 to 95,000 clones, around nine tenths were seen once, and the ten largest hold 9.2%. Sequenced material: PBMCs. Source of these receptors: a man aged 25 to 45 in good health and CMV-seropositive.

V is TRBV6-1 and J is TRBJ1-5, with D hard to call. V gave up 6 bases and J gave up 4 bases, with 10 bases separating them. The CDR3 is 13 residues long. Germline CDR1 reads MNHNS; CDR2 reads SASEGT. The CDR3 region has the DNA TGTGCCAGCAGCGCACACGGGAATCAGCCCCAGCATTTT. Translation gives CASSAHGNQPQHF.

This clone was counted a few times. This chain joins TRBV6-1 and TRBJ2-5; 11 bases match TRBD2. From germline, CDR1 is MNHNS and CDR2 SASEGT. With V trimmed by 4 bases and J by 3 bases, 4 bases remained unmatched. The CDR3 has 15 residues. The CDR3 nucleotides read TGTGCCAGCAGTGTCCAGACTAGCGGGGAAGAGACCCAGTACTTC. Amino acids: CASSVQTSGEETQYF.

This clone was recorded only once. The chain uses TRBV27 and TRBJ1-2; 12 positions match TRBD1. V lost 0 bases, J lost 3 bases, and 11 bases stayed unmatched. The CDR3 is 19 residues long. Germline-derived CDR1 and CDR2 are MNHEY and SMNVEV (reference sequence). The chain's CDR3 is CASSLSLGQGALGYYGYTF. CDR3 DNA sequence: TGTGCCAGCAGTTTATCGTTGGGACAGGGGGCTTTAGGATACTATGGCTACACCTTC.

As DNA, the CDR3 is TGTGCCAGCAGAAAGGGGGGGGGTAACACTGAAGCTTTCTTT. Protein: CASRKGGGNTEAFF. The chain uses TRBV6-5 and TRBJ1-1; tentative D call: TRBD1 (6 bases). This CDR3 spans 14 amino acids. Germline loops: CDR1 MNHEY, CDR2 SVGAGI. V lost 6 bases and J lost 2, with 13 bases in between.

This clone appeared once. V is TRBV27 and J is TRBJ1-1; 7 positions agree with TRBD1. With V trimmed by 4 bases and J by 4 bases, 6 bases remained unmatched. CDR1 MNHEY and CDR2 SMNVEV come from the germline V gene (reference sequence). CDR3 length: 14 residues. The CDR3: CASSYLDRATEAFF. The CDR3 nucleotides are TGTGCCAGCAGTTACCTTGACAGGGCCACTGAAGCTTTCTTT.

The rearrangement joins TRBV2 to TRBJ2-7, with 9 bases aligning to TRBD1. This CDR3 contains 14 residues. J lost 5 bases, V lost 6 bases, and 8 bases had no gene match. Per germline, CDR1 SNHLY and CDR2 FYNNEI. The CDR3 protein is CASREGQGFHEQYF. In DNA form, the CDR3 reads TGTGCCAGCAGGGAGGGACAGGGTTTTCACGAGCAGTACTTC.

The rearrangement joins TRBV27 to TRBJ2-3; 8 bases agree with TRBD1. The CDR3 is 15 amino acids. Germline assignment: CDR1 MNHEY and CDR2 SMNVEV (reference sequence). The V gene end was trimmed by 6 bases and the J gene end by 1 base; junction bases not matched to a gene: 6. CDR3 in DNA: TGTGCCAGCAGCCATACAGGGGGACGCACAGATACGCAGTATTTT. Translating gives CASSHTGGRTDTQYF.

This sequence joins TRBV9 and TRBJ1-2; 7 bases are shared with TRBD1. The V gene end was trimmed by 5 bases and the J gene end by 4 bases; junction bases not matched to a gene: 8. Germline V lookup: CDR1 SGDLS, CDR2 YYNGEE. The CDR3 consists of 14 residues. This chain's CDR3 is CASSPDRNFYGYTF. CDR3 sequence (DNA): TGTGCCAGCAGTCCGGACAGGAATTTCTATGGCTACACCTTC.

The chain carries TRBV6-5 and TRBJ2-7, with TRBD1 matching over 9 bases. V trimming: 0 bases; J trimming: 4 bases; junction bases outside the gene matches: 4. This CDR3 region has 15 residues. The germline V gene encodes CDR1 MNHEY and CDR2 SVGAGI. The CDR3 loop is CASSYSDRGRYEQYF. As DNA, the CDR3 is TGTGCCAGCAGTTACTCGGACAGGGGCCGGTACGAGCAGTACTTC.

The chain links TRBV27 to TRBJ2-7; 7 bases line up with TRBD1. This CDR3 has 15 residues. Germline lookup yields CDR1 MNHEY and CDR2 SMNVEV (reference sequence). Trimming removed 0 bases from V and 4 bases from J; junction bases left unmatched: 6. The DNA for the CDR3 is TGTGCCAGCAGTTTATCGAACAGGGGCTCGTACGAGCAGTACTTC. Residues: CASSLSNRGSYEQYF.

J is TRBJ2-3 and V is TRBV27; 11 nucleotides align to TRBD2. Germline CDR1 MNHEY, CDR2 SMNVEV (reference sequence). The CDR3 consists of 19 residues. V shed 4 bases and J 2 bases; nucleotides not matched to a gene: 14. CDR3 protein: CASSSTSGVHSPYTDTQYF. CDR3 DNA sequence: TGTGCCAGCAGTTCGACTAGCGGGGTCCATTCTCCCTACACAGATACGCAGTATTTT.

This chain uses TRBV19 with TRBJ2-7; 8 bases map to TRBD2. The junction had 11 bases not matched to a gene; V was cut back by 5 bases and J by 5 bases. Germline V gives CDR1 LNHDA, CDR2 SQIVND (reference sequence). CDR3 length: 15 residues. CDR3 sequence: CASSSGTRGIHEQYF. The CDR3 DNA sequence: TGTGCCAGTAGTTCCGGGACTAGAGGGATCCACGAGCAGTACTTC.

The DNA of the CDR3 is TGCGCCAGCAGCCAAGAGCGGGAGTCCAACGAGCAGTACTTC. As protein: CASSQERESNEQYF. This chain connects TRBV4-1 to TRBJ2-7; TRBD2 agrees at 7 bases. Trimming at V came to 0 bases and at J to 5 bases, leaving 4 bases not matched to a gene. The CDR3 totals 14 residues. Germline CDR1 is MGHRA and CDR2 is YSYEKL.

CDR3: CASSRQLQGGTTNEKLFF. CDR3 sequence (DNA): TGCGCCAGCAGCAGACAGCTACAGGGGGGAACAACTAATGAAAAACTGTTTTTT. The chain combines TRBV5-1 with TRBJ1-4, with TRBD1 identical over 8 bases. Germline-derived CDR1 and CDR2 are SGHRS and YFSETQ. The CDR3 has 18 residues. The ends lost 4 bases at V and 0 bases at J; junction bases unmatched: 11.

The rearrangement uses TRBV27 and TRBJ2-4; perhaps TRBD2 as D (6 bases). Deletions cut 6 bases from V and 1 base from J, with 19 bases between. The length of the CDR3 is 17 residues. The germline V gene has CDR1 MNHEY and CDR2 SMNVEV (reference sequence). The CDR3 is CASSTLKTLAAKNIQYF. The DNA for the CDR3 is TGTGCCAGCAGCACATTGAAAACCCTAGCGGCCAAAAACATTCAGTACTTC.

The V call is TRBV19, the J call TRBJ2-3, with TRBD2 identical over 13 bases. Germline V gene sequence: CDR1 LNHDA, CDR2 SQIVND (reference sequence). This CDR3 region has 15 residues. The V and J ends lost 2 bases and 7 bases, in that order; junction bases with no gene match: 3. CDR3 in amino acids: CASSITSGRAYTQYF. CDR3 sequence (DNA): TGTGCCAGTAGTATAACTAGCGGGAGGGCCTATACGCAGTATTTT.

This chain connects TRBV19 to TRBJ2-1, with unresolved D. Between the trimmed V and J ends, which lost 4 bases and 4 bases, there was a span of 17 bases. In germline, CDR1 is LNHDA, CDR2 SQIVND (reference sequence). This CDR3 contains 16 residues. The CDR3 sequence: CASSSSARGPYNEQFF. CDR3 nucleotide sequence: TGTGCCAGTAGTAGTTCGGCCCGCGGCCCTTACAATGAGCAGTTCTTC.

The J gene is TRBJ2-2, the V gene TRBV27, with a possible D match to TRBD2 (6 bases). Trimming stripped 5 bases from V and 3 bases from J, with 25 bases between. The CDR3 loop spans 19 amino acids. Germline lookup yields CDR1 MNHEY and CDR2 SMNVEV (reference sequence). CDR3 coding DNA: TGTGCCAGCAGTCCCGGGACTCGCAGGGAAATAAAGGACACCGGGGAGCTGTTTTTT. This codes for CASSPGTRREIKDTGELFF.

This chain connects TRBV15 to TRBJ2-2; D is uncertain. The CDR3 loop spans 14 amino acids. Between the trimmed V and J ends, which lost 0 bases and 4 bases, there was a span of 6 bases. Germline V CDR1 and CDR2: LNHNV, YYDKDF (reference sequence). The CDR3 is CATSRDIVTGELFF. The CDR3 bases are TGTGCCACCAGCAGAGATATAGTCACCGGGGAGCTGTTTTTT.

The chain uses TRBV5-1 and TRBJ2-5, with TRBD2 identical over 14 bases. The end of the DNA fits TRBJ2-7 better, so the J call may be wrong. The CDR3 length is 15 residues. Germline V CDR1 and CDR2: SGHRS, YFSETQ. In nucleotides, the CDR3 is TGCGCCAGCAGCCTCGGGACTAGCGGGGGCTACGAGCAGTACTTC. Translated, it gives CASSLGTSGGYEQYF.

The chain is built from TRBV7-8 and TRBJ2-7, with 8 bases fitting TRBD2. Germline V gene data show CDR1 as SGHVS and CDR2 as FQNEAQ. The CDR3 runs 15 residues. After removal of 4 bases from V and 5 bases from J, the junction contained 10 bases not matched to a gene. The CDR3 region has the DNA TGTGCCAGCAGCTCCTCGCGGACTAGCAGCCACGAGCAGTACTTC. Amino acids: CASSSSRTSSHEQYF.

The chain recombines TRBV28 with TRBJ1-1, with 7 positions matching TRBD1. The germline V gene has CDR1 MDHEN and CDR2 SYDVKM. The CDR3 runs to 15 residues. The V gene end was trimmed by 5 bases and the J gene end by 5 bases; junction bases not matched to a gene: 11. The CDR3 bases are TGTGCCAGCAGTCACCGACAGGGAAGGGTGACTGAAGCTTTCTTT. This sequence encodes CASSHRQGRVTEAFF. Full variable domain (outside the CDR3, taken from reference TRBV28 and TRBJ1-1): DVKVTQSSRYLVKRTGEKVFLECVQDMDHENMFWYRQDPGLGLRLIYFSYDVKMKEKGDIPEGYSVSREKKERFSLILESASTNQTSMYLCASSHRQGRVTEAFFGQGTRLTVV.

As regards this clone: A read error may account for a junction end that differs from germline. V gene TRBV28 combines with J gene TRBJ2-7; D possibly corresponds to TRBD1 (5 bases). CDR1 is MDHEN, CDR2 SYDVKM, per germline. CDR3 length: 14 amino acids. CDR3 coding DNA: TGTGCCAGCAGTTTAACGCAGGGTACTTTATTTATTTTCTTC. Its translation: CASSLTQGTLFIFF.

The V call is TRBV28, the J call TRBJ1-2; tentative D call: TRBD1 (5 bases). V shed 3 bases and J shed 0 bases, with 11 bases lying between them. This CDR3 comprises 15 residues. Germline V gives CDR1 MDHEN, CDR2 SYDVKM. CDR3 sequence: CASSLGQAPNYGYTF. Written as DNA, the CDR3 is TGTGCCAGCAGTTTGGGGCAAGCCCCTAACTATGGCTACACCTTC.

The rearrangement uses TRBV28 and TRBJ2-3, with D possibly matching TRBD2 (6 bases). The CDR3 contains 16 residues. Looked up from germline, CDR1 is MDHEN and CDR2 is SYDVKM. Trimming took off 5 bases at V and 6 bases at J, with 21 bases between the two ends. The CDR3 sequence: CASSGFWRDPEDTQYF. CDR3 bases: TGTGCCAGCAGTGGCTTTTGGCGGGACCCGGAGGATACGCAGTATTTT.

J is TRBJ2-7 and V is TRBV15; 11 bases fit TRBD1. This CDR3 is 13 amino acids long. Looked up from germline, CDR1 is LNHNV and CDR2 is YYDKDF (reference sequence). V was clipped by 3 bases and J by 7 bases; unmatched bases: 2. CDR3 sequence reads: CATSRDRGREQYF. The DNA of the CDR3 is TGTGCCACCAGCAGGGACAGGGGGCGAGAGCAGTACTTC.

In nucleotides, the CDR3 is TGCGCCAGCAGCCAAGGGGTAGCGGTCTCTGGGGCCAACGTCCTGACTTTC. Protein product: CASSQGVAVSGANVLTF. This chain uses TRBV4-1 with TRBJ2-6; tentative D call: TRBD2 (6 bases). V lost 1 base and J lost 0, with 10 bases in between. The CDR3 has 17 residues. CDR1 MGHRA and CDR2 YSYEKL come from the germline V gene.

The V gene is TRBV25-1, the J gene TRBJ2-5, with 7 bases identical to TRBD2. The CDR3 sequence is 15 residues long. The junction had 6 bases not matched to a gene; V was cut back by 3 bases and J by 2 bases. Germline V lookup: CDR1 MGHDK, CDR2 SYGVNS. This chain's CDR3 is CASSDLLANQETQYF. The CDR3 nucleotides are TGTGCCAGCAGTGACCTACTAGCGAATCAAGAGACCCAGTACTTC. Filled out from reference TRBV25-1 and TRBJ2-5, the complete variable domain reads EADIYQTPRYLVIGTGKKITLECSQTMGHDKMYWYQQDPGMELHLIHYSYGVNSTEKGDLSSESTVSRIRTEHFPLTLESARPSHTSQYLCASSDLLANQETQYFGPGTRLLVL.

The CDR3 protein is CASSKAHETGFNEQYF. In DNA form, the CDR3 reads TGTGCCAGCAGCAAAGCGCACGAGACAGGGTTCAACGAGCAGTACTTC. This chain links TRBV21-1 with TRBJ2-7; TRBD1, the table's D call, was not compared with the DNA. TRBV21-1 is listed as a pseudogene. CDR3 length equals 16 residues.

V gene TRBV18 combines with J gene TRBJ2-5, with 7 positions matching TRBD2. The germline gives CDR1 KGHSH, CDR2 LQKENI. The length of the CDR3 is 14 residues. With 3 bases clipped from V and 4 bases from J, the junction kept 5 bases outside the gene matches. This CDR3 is CASSPRLAAETQYF. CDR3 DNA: TGTGCCAGCTCACCCCGACTAGCCGCAGAGACCCAGTACTTC.